Sequencing of this T cell receptor beta chain was carried out in a study of cytomegalovirus exposure and HLA in healthy donors. Study-level points and caveats: Researchers had no immune exposure information except CMV serostatus available. CMV antigen specificity of a few CMV-associated chains was confirmed in vitro.

Trimming pared 0 bases from V and 2 bases from J, leaving 8 bases between. The CDR3 extends over 14 amino acids. Per germline, CDR1 SGHNT and CDR2 YYREEE (reference sequence). Comment on this clone: Its antigen is undetermined.

The PCR made use of 60 Vbeta and 13 Jbeta primers. Repertoires were generated with immunoSEQ multiplex PCR, while TCRdb's copy carries only in-frame clones and drops some. The data contain more than 60,000 clones, 74% of them seen just once; the ten biggest clones take up about 8.6%. The source is a man between 40 and 49 years old in good health and CMV-seropositive. The rearrangement uses TRBV5-4 and TRBJ1-1; unclear D gene. Sequencing used PBMCs. CDR3 nucleotide sequence: TGTGCCAGCAGCTTGGATCAGGATAACACTGAAGCTTTCTTT. This gives the protein CASSLDQDNTEAFF.